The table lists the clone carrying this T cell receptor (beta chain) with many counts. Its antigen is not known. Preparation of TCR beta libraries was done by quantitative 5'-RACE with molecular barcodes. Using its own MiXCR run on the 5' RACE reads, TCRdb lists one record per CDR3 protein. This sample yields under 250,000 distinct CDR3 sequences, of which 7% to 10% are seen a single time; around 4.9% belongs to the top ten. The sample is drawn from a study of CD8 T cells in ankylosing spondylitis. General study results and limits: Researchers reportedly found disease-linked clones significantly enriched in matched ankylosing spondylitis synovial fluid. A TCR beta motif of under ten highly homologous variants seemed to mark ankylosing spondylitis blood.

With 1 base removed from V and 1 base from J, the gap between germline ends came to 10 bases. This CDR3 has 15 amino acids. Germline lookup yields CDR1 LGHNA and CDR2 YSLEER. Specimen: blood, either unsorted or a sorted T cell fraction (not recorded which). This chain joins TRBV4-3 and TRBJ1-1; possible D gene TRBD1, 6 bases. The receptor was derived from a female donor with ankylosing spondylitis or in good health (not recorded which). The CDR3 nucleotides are TGCGCCAGCAGCCAAGTACAGGGCGGGAACACTGAAGCTTTCTTT. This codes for CASSQVQGGNTEAFF.